This T cell receptor beta chain was found in a study of response to subunit inactivated influenza vaccine. The germline CDR1 and CDR2 sequences are DFQATT and SNEGSKA (reference sequence). The length of the CDR3 is 13 residues. V lost 1 base and J lost 7, with 13 bases in between. Each CDR3 protein gets one entry after TCRdb re-called the RT-PCR reads with MiXCR. The sample lists more than 500,000 distinct CDR3 sequences, roughly 10% occurring once. The same data also contributed to another study, on T cells expressing NK-cell markers. That paper states: As the method of synthesis, 5'RACE template switching with UMIs yielded TCR beta cDNA. What restricted sorting to alpha-beta TCR T cells in several experiments was an anti-gamma-delta TCR antibody. Once again these clonotypes came out on top in the CD3+CD56-NKG2C+ fraction of several donors.

The chain recombines TRBV20-1 with TRBJ1-1; TRBD1 is a possible D gene (5 bases). Specimen: PBMCs from blood, collected on the day of vaccination. This receptor was obtained from a man aged 45-65 years who received an inactivated influenza vaccine. CDR3 protein: CSARVGRDHEAFF. The DNA of the CDR3 is TGCAGTGCTAGAGTTGGGAGGGACCATGAAGCTTTCTTT.